Below are 14 T cell receptor beta chains sequenced from a single sample in a study of control samples from healthy donors and cancer patients. TCRdb's table, derived via immunoSEQ multiplex PCR, lists solely in-frame clones and lacks some. The table lists about 160,000 clones, 93% of them singletons. Material: blood. These receptors all come from a woman aged 55-69 years in good health.

CDR3: CAWTIYPYEQYF. CDR3 in DNA: TGTGCCTGGACTATCTATCCCTACGAGCAGTACTTC. The chain links TRBV30 to TRBJ2-7; no reliable D call. Per germline, CDR1 GTSNPN and CDR2 SVGIG (reference sequence). The CDR3 length is 12 residues. V lost 4 bases, J lost 2 bases, and 9 bases lay in between.

This clone appeared once. V and J are TRBV29-1 and TRBJ1-3; D is uncertain. Germline CDR1 and CDR2: SQVTM and ANQGSEA. Between the trimmed V and J ends, which lost 6 bases and 0 bases, there was a span of 12 bases. The CDR3 loop spans 14 amino acids. The CDR3 coding sequence is TGCAGCGTGACTTCTTGGAGCTCTGGAAACACCATATATTTT. Encoded protein: CSVTSWSSGNTIYF.

About this clone: The sample holds other DNA sequences that translate to the same CDR3. V and J are TRBV20-1 and TRBJ1-1, with no clear D. Germline lookup yields CDR1 DFQATT and CDR2 SNEGSKA (reference sequence). Trimming shortened V by 3 bases and J by 0 bases, and 2 bases separated the two germline ends. The CDR3 has 11 amino acids. Here the CDR3 reads CSASLNTEAFF. CDR3 sequence (DNA): TGCAGTGCTAGTCTGAACACTGAAGCTTTCTTT.

This chain uses TRBV2 with TRBJ2-3, with 8 bases aligning to TRBD1. In germline, CDR1 is SNHLY, CDR2 FYNNEI. The CDR3 length is 15 residues. V trimming: 6 bases; J trimming: 2 bases; junction bases outside the gene matches: 7. CDR3 nucleotides: TGTGCCAGCAGGAGCAGGGGGCGTTCCACAGATACGCAGTATTTT. This translates into CASRSRGRSTDTQYF.

The V call is TRBV19, the J call TRBJ2-7, with D possibly being TRBD1 (6 bases). V was trimmed by 7 bases and J by 6 bases, leaving 22 bases between them. This CDR3 comprises 15 residues. Per germline, CDR1 LNHDA and CDR2 SQIVND (reference sequence). DNA of the CDR3: TGTGCCAGTAATCGGGAAAACAGGGTAGGGGGCGAGCAGTACTTC. This gives the protein CASNRENRVGGEQYF.

The chain recombines TRBV18 with TRBJ1-1; D is undetermined. CDR1 and CDR2 (germline): KGHSH, LQKENI. The length of the CDR3 is 14 residues. V dropped 2 bases and J dropped 0 bases, with 7 bases sitting between them. The CDR3 sequence is CASSPVDLNTEAFF. The DNA of the CDR3 is TGTGCCAGCTCACCAGTTGACCTGAACACTGAAGCTTTCTTT.

This clone was seen only a few times. The rearrangement links TRBV19 to TRBJ1-2; perhaps TRBD1 as D (6 bases). Looked up from germline, CDR1 is LNHDA and CDR2 is SQIVND (reference sequence). This CDR3 spans 13 amino acids. V was clipped by 10 bases and J by 8 bases, with 20 bases between them. The CDR3 region is CATANQGSVGYTF. CDR3 sequence (DNA): TGTGCCACCGCGAACCAGGGGTCGGTCGGCTACACCTTC.

This clone was picked up one time. The gene calls are TRBV3-1 (or the pseudogene TRBV3-2) and TRBJ1-1; 8 nucleotides align to TRBD1. V trimming: 7 bases; J trimming: 4 bases; junction bases outside the gene matches: 11. CDR1 LGHDT and CDR2 YNNKEL come from the germline V gene (reference sequence). This CDR3 spans 15 amino acids. The CDR3, as DNA: TGTGCCAGCACCCCTTACCACACAGGGGGCACTGAAGCTTTCTTT. Amino acid sequence: CASTPYHTGGTEAFF.

The CDR3 spells CASSQQGSTQPQHF. For the CDR3, the DNA is TGCGCCAGCAGCCAACAGGGTTCCACTCAGCCCCAGCATTTT. V usage is TRBV4-1 and J usage is TRBJ1-5; tentatively, D is TRBD1 (5 bases). The CDR3 spans 14 residues. CDR1 MGHRA and CDR2 YSYEKL come from the germline V gene. Trimming removed 2 bases from V and 6 bases from J, with 11 bases in between.

This clone is a singleton in its sample. The chain recombines TRBV12-3 or TRBV12-4 with TRBJ1-1; D is unclear. The CDR3 sequence is 11 residues long. The V end lost 3 bases, the J end lost 4 bases, and 3 bases lay between the germline ends. The CDR3 nucleotides are TGTGCCAGCAGTTTTTCCACTGAAGCTTTCTTT. Translating it yields CASSFSTEAFF.

This sequence joins TRBV7-3 and TRBJ2-2; 9 positions match TRBD2. Trimming removed 2 bases from V and 6 bases from J; junction bases left unmatched: 7. The length of the CDR3 is 16 residues. Germline V CDR1 and CDR2: SGHTA, FQGTGA. The CDR3 loop reads CASSLAGGGAAGELFF. The CDR3 region has the DNA TGTGCCAGCAGCTTAGCGGGCGGGGGGGCCGCCGGGGAGCTGTTTTTT.

The chain links TRBV13 to TRBJ1-3; no clear D gene. From germline, CDR1 is PRHDT and CDR2 FYEKMQ (reference sequence). The CDR3 is 16 residues long. V was clipped by 0 bases and J by 0 bases, with 9 bases between them. The DNA for the CDR3 is TGTGCCAGCAGCTTAGGCATCGACTACTCTGGAAACACCATATATTTT. It translates to CASSLGIDYSGNTIYF.

This chain uses TRBV5-1 with TRBJ1-2; D perhaps matches TRBD1 (6 bases). The germline V gene encodes CDR1 SGHRS and CDR2 YFSETQ. This CDR3 has 14 residues. V was trimmed by 6 bases and J by 0 bases, leaving 12 bases between them. The CDR3 loop is CASTQGKANYGYTF. CDR3 nucleotide sequence: TGCGCCAGCACCCAGGGGAAGGCTAACTATGGCTACACCTTC. The variable domain in full, completed from reference TRBV5-1 and TRBJ1-2, reads KAGVTQTPRYLIKTRGQQVTLSCSPISGHRSVSWYQQTPGQGLQFLFEYFSETQRNKGNFPGRFSGRQFSNSRSEMNVSTLELGDSALYLCASTQGKANYGYTFGSGTRLTVV.

The CDR3 DNA reads TGTGCCAGCAGCCCGGACAGGTCAACGCACTATGGCTACACCTTC. It encodes CASSPDRSTHYGYTF. This rearrangement joins TRBV11-2 to TRBJ1-2; TRBD1 matches 7 bases. The length of the CDR3 is 15 residues. Germline loops: CDR1 SGHAT, CDR2 FQNNGV. V trimming: 5 bases; J trimming: 3 bases; junction bases outside the gene matches: 9. The full variable domain, with the rest looked up from reference TRBV11-2 and TRBJ1-2, is EAGVAQSPRYKIIEKRQSVAFWCNPISGHATLYWYQQILGQGPKLLIQFQNNGVVDDSQLPKDRFSAERLKGVDSTLKIQPAKLEDSAVYLCASSPDRSTHYGYTFGSGTRLTVV.